The 19 T cell receptor beta chains reported below all come from one sample, sequenced in a study of cytomegalovirus exposure and HLA in healthy donors. The assay was immunoSEQ multiplex PCR, and TCRdb's table has in-frame clones only and misses some. The profile shows some 240,000 clones, less than 85% of them singletons. Sequenced material: PBMCs. Receptors originate from a woman between 18 and 30 years old in good health and CMV-seronegative.

This rearrangement joins TRBV27 to TRBJ2-3, with TRBD1 as a possible D gene (5 bases). Between the trimmed V and J ends, which lost 0 bases and 1 base, there was a span of 11 bases. The germline CDR1 and CDR2 sequences are MNHEY and SMNVEV (reference sequence). CDR3 length: 16 amino acids. Here the CDR3 reads CASSLSTGRGTDTQYF. The CDR3 DNA is TGTGCCAGCAGTTTATCGACCGGCAGGGGCACAGATACGCAGTATTTT.

This clone came up a few times. The J gene is TRBJ1-2, the V gene TRBV5-1, with D possibly TRBD1 on 5 matching bases. V was cut by 4 bases and J by 1 base, with 11 bases left in between. Germline values: CDR1 SGHRS, CDR2 YFSETQ. The CDR3 spans 14 residues. CDR3 in amino acids: CASSALGRNYGYTF. CDR3 coding DNA: TGCGCCAGCAGCGCCCTGGGACGTAACTATGGCTACACCTTC.

The chain combines TRBV18 with TRBJ1-1, with a tentative D call TRBD1 (6 bases). This CDR3 has 15 residues. Trimming took 2 bases from V and 4 from J, leaving 14 bases between them. From germline, CDR1 is KGHSH and CDR2 LQKENI. The CDR3 loop reads CASSPYSGVGTEAFF. For the CDR3, the DNA is TGTGCCAGCTCACCATACTCAGGGGTCGGCACTGAAGCTTTCTTT.

CDR3 sequence: CAWSRGGTAGGNTIYF. The CDR3, as DNA: TGTGCCTGGAGTAGAGGAGGGACGGCAGGGGGAAACACCATATATTTT. V gene TRBV30 combines with J gene TRBJ1-3; possibly TRBD1 for D (5 bases). The V end lost 2 bases, the J end lost 4 bases, and 18 bases lay between the germline ends. The CDR3 is 16 amino acids. Germline V gives CDR1 GTSNPN, CDR2 SVGIG (reference sequence).

CDR3 DNA: TGCGCCAGCAGCCGACCGGGACAGGGTAGAGGCTTGGGTAGCACTGAAGCTTTCTTT. It is translated as CASSRPGQGRGLGSTEAFF. This chain connects TRBV4-1 to TRBJ1-1, with 9 bases identical to TRBD1. Per the germline V gene, CDR1 is MGHRA and CDR2 is YSYEKL. Unmatched junction bases numbered 19, after V lost 4 bases and J lost 4 bases. The CDR3 totals 19 residues.

The V and J genes are TRBV28 and TRBJ2-7; 8 bases map to TRBD1. Per the germline V gene, CDR1 is MDHEN and CDR2 is SYDVKM. V shed 6 bases and J 3 bases; nucleotides not matched to a gene: 7. This CDR3 is built from 14 residues. The CDR3 nucleotides read TGTGCCAGCAGCATAAACAGGGGGATCTACGAGCAGTACTTC. Its translation is CASSINRGIYEQYF.

The rearrangement joins TRBV2 to TRBJ2-2; D is perhaps TRBD2 (5 bases). The CDR3 extends over 14 amino acids. Trimming took 6 bases from V and 4 from J, leaving 12 bases between them. Germline V gene lookup returns CDR1 SNHLY and CDR2 FYNNEI. The CDR3, as DNA: TGTGCCAGCAGGGTAGAGGGAAGCACCGGGGAGCTGTTTTTT. As protein: CASRVEGSTGELFF. Full variable domain (rest looked up from reference TRBV2 and TRBJ2-2): EPEVTQTPSHQVTQMGQEVILRCVPISNHLYFYWYRQILGQKVEFLVSFYNNEISEKSEIFDDQFSVERPDGSNFTLKIRSTKLEDSAMYFCASRVEGSTGELFFGEGSRLTVL.

A single count supports this clone. The CDR3 protein is CASSHYGLSNEQFF. For the CDR3, the DNA is TGTGCCAGCAGCCACTATGGACTTTCAAATGAGCAGTTCTTC. The rearrangement uses TRBV25-1 and TRBJ2-1, with a possible D match to TRBD2 (5 bases). V was clipped by 6 bases and J by 7 bases, with 16 bases between them. The CDR3 is 14 residues long. Germline V lookup: CDR1 MGHDK, CDR2 SYGVNS.

This rearrangement joins TRBV7-9 to TRBJ2-3, with D maybe TRBD2 (6 bases). The CDR3 runs 12 residues. Germline lookup yields CDR1 SEHNR and CDR2 FQNEAQ (reference sequence). The germline V and J ends were trimmed by 5 bases and 6 bases, with 9 bases remaining between them. The CDR3 sequence: CASSLTSDTQYF. The DNA of the CDR3 is TGTGCCAGCAGCCTCACTAGCGATACGCAGTATTTT.

The chain uses TRBV18 and TRBJ1-1, with D possibly being TRBD1 (6 bases). Germline V gives CDR1 KGHSH, CDR2 LQKENI. Trimming stripped 0 bases from V and 5 bases from J, with 16 bases between. The CDR3 totals 16 residues. CDR3 sequence (DNA): TGTGCCAGCTCACCACCGATGAACAGAGGGGGGACTGAAGCTTTCTTT. The encoded protein is CASSPPMNRGGTEAFF.

V gene TRBV7-8 combines with J gene TRBJ2-7, with 11 bases fitting TRBD2. The V gene end was trimmed by 5 bases and the J gene end by 4 bases; junction bases not matched to a gene: 7. The CDR3 sequence is 15 residues long. CDR1 SGHVS and CDR2 FQNEAQ come from the germline V gene. This chain's CDR3 is CASSPTSGSQYEQYF. CDR3 DNA sequence: TGTGCCAGCAGCCCCACTAGCGGGAGTCAGTACGAGCAGTACTTC.

The V and J genes are TRBV9 and TRBJ1-2; a possible D gene is TRBD1 (6 bases). Looked up from germline, CDR1 is SGDLS and CDR2 is YYNGEE. The CDR3 length is 15 residues. Trimming left V 0 bases short and J 4 bases short, with 13 bases between. The CDR3 coding sequence is TGTGCCAGCAGCGTAGAGCCGGACAGAATCTATGGCTACACCTTC. This encodes CASSVEPDRIYGYTF.

This clone appeared a few times. The chain employs TRBV11-2 and TRBJ1-6; tentatively, D is TRBD1 (5 bases). V lost 2 bases, J lost 7 bases, and 21 bases lay in between. Germline lookup yields CDR1 SGHAT and CDR2 FQNNGV. The CDR3 covers 18 residues. The CDR3 nucleotides are TGTGCCAGCAGCTTACCACGGGGGGGAGACGTGAGGAATTCACCCCTCCACTTT. Protein: CASSLPRGGDVRNSPLHF.

This clone showed up just once. Distinct nucleotide sequences in the sample also encode this CDR3. V usage is TRBV5-1 and J usage is TRBJ1-2, with D perhaps TRBD1 (5 bases). This CDR3 spans 14 amino acids. Trimming stripped 5 bases from V and 2 bases from J, with 13 bases between. Germline-derived CDR1 and CDR2 are SGHRS and YFSETQ. The CDR3 coding sequence is TGCGCCAGCAGTCCCGGGACGACCAACTATGGCTACACCTTC. This translates into CASSPGTTNYGYTF.

This chain uses TRBV2 with TRBJ2-4, with TRBD2 as a possible D gene (6 bases). The CDR3 runs 14 residues. Trimming took off 6 bases at V and 0 bases at J, with 9 bases between the two ends. The germline gives CDR1 SNHLY, CDR2 FYNNEI. CDR3 nucleotide sequence: TGTGCCAGCAGGAGGGGACTAGCCAAAAACATTCAGTACTTC. It yields the protein CASRRGLAKNIQYF.

The rearrangement uses TRBV4-1 and TRBJ1-1; TRBD1 might be the D (5 bases). The ends were cut back, 0 bases at V and 0 bases at J, with 17 bases in the middle. CDR3 length: 18 amino acids. CDR1 is MGHRA and CDR2 is YSYEKL in the germline V gene. CDR3 sequence reads: CASSQDSHPGTMNTEAFF. The CDR3 DNA reads TGCGCCAGCAGCCAAGATTCGCACCCTGGGACCATGAACACTGAAGCTTTCTTT.

The chain is built from TRBV6-5 and TRBJ1-2; weak D call: TRBD1 (5 bases). Germline assignment: CDR1 MNHEY and CDR2 SVGAGI. V dropped 0 bases and J dropped 8 bases, with 10 bases sitting between them. The CDR3 sequence is 13 residues long. The CDR3 here is CASSYSWGPGYTF. CDR3 DNA: TGTGCCAGCAGTTACTCATGGGGACCCGGCTACACCTTC.

The chain has TRBV6-4 and TRBJ2-1, with TRBD1 as a possible D gene (6 bases). In germline, CDR1 is MRHNA, CDR2 SNTAGT. V shed 6 bases and J shed 6 bases, with 12 bases lying between them. The CDR3 has 13 amino acids. CDR3 nucleotide sequence: TGTGCCAGCAGGGGTGGGACATTCAATGAGCAGTTCTTC. It encodes CASRGGTFNEQFF.

The rearrangement links TRBV19 to TRBJ1-2; 7 bases line up with TRBD1. V shed 4 bases, J shed 0 bases, and the junction held 2 bases outside the gene matches. The CDR3 sequence is 14 residues long. CDR1 and CDR2 (germline): LNHDA, SQIVND (reference sequence). The CDR3 reads CASSRTGANYGYTF. CDR3 bases: TGTGCCAGTAGTAGGACAGGAGCTAACTATGGCTACACCTTC.